A single sample gave rise to the 5 T cell receptor beta chains below, sequenced in a study of vaccination and CD4 T cells after COVID-19. Antigens for these TCRs are unknown. The treatment: approximately 10-day PBMC culture with coronavirus spike peptide pools or control peptides (ViraFEST assay). Sequencing of the DNA from cultured CD4+ T cells was carried out with the Oncomine TCR Beta short-read assay. TCRdb re-called the PCR reads through MiXCR, storing one row per CDR3 protein. The profile shows 15,000 to 20,000 distinct CDR3 sequences, around 30% of them singletons. The material sequenced was cultured CD4+ T cells from blood. Receptors were obtained from a human donor with COVID-19.

The V gene is TRBV19, the J gene TRBJ2-6, with TRBD1 as a possible D gene (5 bases). Germline V gene data show CDR1 as LNHDA and CDR2 as SQIVND (reference sequence). CDR3 length: 14 residues. Between the trimmed V and J ends, which lost 10 bases and 0 bases, there was a span of 10 bases. CDR3 region: CATREVSGANVLTF. The CDR3 DNA reads as TGTGCCACCAGGGAAGTCTCTGGGGCCAACGTCCTGACTTTC.

This sequence joins TRBV5-1 and TRBJ2-5; 9 bases match TRBD2. Germline CDR1 is SGHRS and CDR2 is YFSETQ. Trimming cost V 0 bases and J 7 bases; bases outside gene matches: 7. There are 15 residues in the CDR3. CDR3: CASSLASSGTGTQYF. CDR3 bases: TGCGCCAGCAGCTTGGCCTCTAGCGGGACGGGGACCCAGTACTTC.

This clonotype showed up just a few times. The chain combines TRBV10-3 with TRBJ2-6, with 7 bases that match TRBD1. Per the germline V gene, CDR1 is ENHRY and CDR2 is SYGVKD. The CDR3 has 16 amino acids. The V segment lost 8 bases and the J segment 0 bases; nucleotides outside the gene matches: 7. The CDR3 protein is CAIVGTAVSGANVLTF. The CDR3 nucleotides read TGTGCCATCGTCGGGACAGCCGTCTCTGGGGCCAACGTCCTGACTTTC.

This clonotype was picked up a small number of times. V usage is TRBV12-3 or TRBV12-4 and J usage is TRBJ2-5, with 9 bases that match TRBD2. The V and J ends lost 3 bases and 6 bases, in that order; junction bases with no gene match: 5. CDR3 length: 14 residues. The CDR3 loop reads CASSFGGGVQTQYF. The CDR3 DNA is TGTGCCAGCAGTTTCGGCGGGGGGGTCCAGACCCAGTACTTC.

The genes are TRBV6-1 and TRBJ1-1; 7 bases are a match to TRBD1. Germline V gene data show CDR1 as MNHNS and CDR2 as SASEGT. This CDR3 comprises 13 residues. Germline trimming cut 8 bases from V and 3 bases from J; bases unmatched to any gene: 6. Here the CDR3 DNA reads TGTGCCAGCGGTAGGGGGCAGGACACTGAAGCTTTCTTT. Translating it yields CASGRGQDTEAFF.